These 22 T cell receptor beta chains came from one sample sequenced in a study of T cells in Graves' hyperthyroidism and ophthalmopathy. Amplification of TCR beta CDR3 regions was performed using RNA transcripts as template. First-round RT-PCR targeting the TCR CDR3 was performed with the HTBI primer set. TCRdb re-derived calls from the multiplex PCR reads in MiXCR, one entry per CDR3 protein. This table holds 500,000 to 550,000 distinct CDR3 sequences, under 25% found once. What was sequenced was blood. These TCRs come from a young man with Graves' hyperthyroidism.

In this sample, this clonotype turned up many times. In DNA, the CDR3 is TGTGCCAGCAGTGTAATTTCGGGACAGCGACGCGAGCAGTACTTC. This codes for CASSVISGQRREQYF. J is TRBJ2-7 and V is TRBV6-1, with 7 bases that match TRBD1. This CDR3 contains 15 residues. CDR1 is MNHNS and CDR2 is SASEGT in the germline V gene. The junction had 12 bases not matched to a gene; V was cut back by 4 bases and J by 6 bases.

This clonotype was found many times. The chain has TRBV12-3 or TRBV12-4 and TRBJ1-1; D is possibly TRBD1 (6 bases). Trimming removed 6 bases from V and 3 bases from J, with 14 bases in between. The CDR3 runs to 14 residues. The CDR3 sequence: CASSPTGLDTEAFF. As DNA, the CDR3 is TGTGCCAGCAGCCCGACAGGACTGGACACTGAAGCTTTCTTT.

A remark on this clonotype: One junction end does not reproduce the germline sequence, and a read error may be involved. The chain links TRBV6-1 to TRBJ2-7; TRBD2 matches 7 bases. Per the germline V gene, CDR1 is MNHNS and CDR2 is SASEGT. This CDR3 spans 12 amino acids. The CDR3 DNA follows: TGTGCCAGCAGGGAAGCGGGGTCCGAGCAGTACTTC. It yields the protein CASREAGSEQYF.

The chain uses TRBV19 and TRBJ2-6, with D tentatively TRBD1 (6 bases). This CDR3 has 18 residues. The V end lost 7 bases, the J end lost 0 bases, and 19 bases lay between the germline ends. Germline V CDR1 and CDR2: LNHDA, SQIVND (reference sequence). The DNA for the CDR3 is TGTGCCAGTAACGCACCTCCCGGGACATTCTCTGGGGCCAACGTCCTGACTTTC. Translating gives CASNAPPGTFSGANVLTF. Full variable domain (rest looked up from reference TRBV19 and TRBJ2-6): DGGITQSPKYLFRKEGQNVTLSCEQNLNHDAMYWYRQDPGQGLRLIYYSQIVNDFQKGDIAEGYSVSREKKESFPLTVTSAQKNPTAFYLCASNAPPGTFSGANVLTFGAGSRLTVL.

The chain is built from TRBV30 and TRBJ1-5; 9 nucleotides agree with TRBD1. With 5 bases clipped from V and 4 bases from J, the junction kept 6 bases outside the gene matches. CDR1 GTSNPN and CDR2 SVGIG come from the germline V gene (reference sequence). The CDR3 has 14 amino acids. The CDR3 bases are TGTGCCTGGGGGAGGACAGGGGCAAATCAGCCCCAGCATTTT. It encodes CAWGRTGANQPQHF.

This chain joins TRBV29-1 and TRBJ2-2; 8 nucleotides match TRBD2. With V trimmed by 6 bases and J by 6 bases, 18 bases remained unmatched. The CDR3 is 17 amino acids. Germline loops: CDR1 SQVTM, CDR2 ANQGSEA. The CDR3 protein is CSVMPLLGGGRAGELFF. In DNA, the CDR3 is TGCAGCGTGATGCCCCTCCTAGGCGGGGGGAGGGCCGGGGAGCTGTTTTTT.

This clonotype showed up many times. The J gene is TRBJ2-5, the V gene TRBV20-1; weak D call: TRBD2 (6 bases). Germline assignment: CDR1 DFQATT and CDR2 SNEGSKA (reference sequence). The CDR3 runs to 15 residues. V shed 0 bases and J shed 6 bases, with 17 bases lying between them. CDR3 DNA sequence: TGCAGTGCTAGAGATGGAGGGGCTGCATCGAAGACCCAGTACTTC. Translating gives CSARDGGAASKTQYF.

This clonotype has more than one count but fewer than ten. This clone may be a read error of a much larger clone one base away. This chain uses TRBV6-4 with TRBJ1-1; TRBD1 is a possible D gene (6 bases). The germline V and J ends were trimmed by 8 bases and 1 base, with 14 bases remaining between them. CDR3 length: 14 amino acids. Germline V gene data show CDR1 as MRHNA and CDR2 as SNTAGT. CDR3 loop: CASAGQLQNTEAFF. The CDR3 DNA reads TGTGCCAGCGCCGGACAGTTACAGAACACTGAAGCTTTCTTT.

This chain uses TRBV2 with TRBJ2-7; D may be TRBD1 or TRBD2 (5 bases each). Germline values: CDR1 SNHLY, CDR2 FYNNEI. The CDR3 loop spans 18 amino acids. Deletions cut 3 bases from V and 2 bases from J, with 23 bases between. The CDR3 protein is CASSDQRQILGEPYEQYF. The CDR3, as DNA: TGTGCCAGCAGTGATCAACGCCAAATCCTGGGGGAACCCTACGAGCAGTACTTC.

This clonotype has just a few counts. V usage is TRBV12-3 or TRBV12-4 and J usage is TRBJ2-3, with D unresolved. Deletions cut 3 bases from V and 8 bases from J, with 9 bases between. The CDR3 is made up of 12 amino acids. CDR3 sequence reads: CASSFSESTQYF. The CDR3 nucleotides are TGTGCCAGCAGTTTTTCTGAGTCTACGCAGTATTTT.

The chain has TRBV12-3 or TRBV12-4 and TRBJ1-1; D might be TRBD1 (6 bases). This CDR3 has 15 residues. V was shortened by 6 bases and J by 4 bases, with 18 bases between the two germline ends. The chain's CDR3 is CASSRTDIEGTEAFF. CDR3 nucleotides: TGTGCCAGCAGCCGGACAGACATTGAAGGCACTGAAGCTTTCTTT.

This clonotype appeared many times. This chain uses TRBV20-1 with TRBJ1-5; D remains ambiguous. CDR3 length equals 12 residues. Germline V gene sequence: CDR1 DFQATT, CDR2 SNEGSKA (reference sequence). Trimming removed 5 bases at V and 3 bases at J, with 8 bases between. For the CDR3, the DNA is TGCAGTGCTCTCCCCCCCAATCAGCCCCAGCATTTT. As protein: CSALPPNQPQHF.

There are many counts of this clonotype. The genes are TRBV11-2 and TRBJ2-5, with D perhaps TRBD2 (6 bases). V was trimmed by 0 bases and J by 9 bases, leaving 8 bases between them. The germline V gene has CDR1 SGHAT and CDR2 FQNNGV. The CDR3 is 12 residues long. In DNA form, the CDR3 reads TGTGCCAGCAGCTTAGATGGAGGGGCCCAGTACTTC. This gives the protein CASSLDGGAQYF.

This clonotype was seen only a few times. The V and J genes are TRBV6-1 and TRBJ1-6; D gene ambiguous. V gave up 2 bases and J gave up 5 bases, with 10 bases separating them. This CDR3 has 15 residues. The germline V gene has CDR1 MNHNS and CDR2 SASEGT. The CDR3 nucleotides are TGTGCCAGCAGTGAAACGATCTCGGATAATTCACCCCTCCACTTT. It specifies CASSETISDNSPLHF.

This clonotype was observed at least ten times. This sequence joins TRBV28 and TRBJ1-1; unclear D gene. Looked up from germline, CDR1 is MDHEN and CDR2 is SYDVKM. CDR3 size: 14 residues. Between the trimmed V and J ends, which lost 5 bases and 4 bases, there was a span of 14 bases. Written as DNA, the CDR3 is TGTGCCAGCAGTCGGACCGGGTACCGCACTGAAGCTTTCTTT. This sequence encodes CASSRTGYRTEAFF.

The table lists this clonotype with many counts. In nucleotides, the CDR3 is TGTGCCAGCAGTGATCTCGGGACTCTAGGAAACACCATATATTTT. Protein sequence: CASSDLGTLGNTIYF. The chain uses TRBV6-1 and TRBJ1-3, with D possibly matching TRBD1 (5 bases). Germline V gene data show CDR1 as MNHNS and CDR2 as SASEGT. Trimming cost V 3 bases and J 4 bases, with 13 bases left between them. The CDR3 is 15 amino acids.

The table lists this clonotype with many counts. The chain carries TRBV19 and TRBJ2-7, with D uncertain. V was clipped by 1 base and J by 4 bases, with 8 bases between them. Per germline, CDR1 LNHDA and CDR2 SQIVND (reference sequence). The CDR3 extends over 13 amino acids. Here the CDR3 DNA reads TGTGCCAGTAGTATAGGACCCCCTTACGAGCAGTACTTC. It translates to CASSIGPPYEQYF. Using reference TRBV19 and TRBJ2-7 for the parts outside the CDR3, the full variable domain is DGGITQSPKYLFRKEGQNVTLSCEQNLNHDAMYWYRQDPGQGLRLIYYSQIVNDFQKGDIAEGYSVSREKKESFPLTVTSAQKNPTAFYLCASSIGPPYEQYFGPGTRLTVT.

This clonotype was picked up a small number of times. The rearrangement joins TRBV6-2 or TRBV6-3 to TRBJ1-2; D is possibly TRBD1 (6 bases). V was pared by 6 bases and J by 8 bases, with 16 bases between. The CDR3 loop spans 13 amino acids. Per germline, CDR1 MNHEY and CDR2 SVGEGT. CDR3 loop: CASSYGGGLGYTF. In DNA form, the CDR3 reads TGTGCCAGCAGCTATGGAGGGGGTTTGGGCTACACCTTC.

At least ten counts were recorded for this clonotype. This chain joins TRBV19 and TRBJ1-1; no clear D. CDR1 and CDR2 (germline): LNHDA, SQIVND (reference sequence). The length of the CDR3 is 13 residues. The V and J ends lost 4 bases and 4 bases respectively, with 10 bases between them. The CDR3 coding sequence is TGTGCCAGTAGTAACCAGGCAGGCACTGAAGCTTTCTTT. Amino acid sequence: CASSNQAGTEAFF.

In the case of this clonotype: A much larger clonotype is one base distant, so this may be a read error. J is TRBJ1-2 and V is TRBV6-2 or TRBV6-3; 8 nucleotides line up with TRBD1. The germline CDR1 and CDR2 sequences are MNHEY and SVGEGT. The CDR3 loop spans 12 amino acids. The CDR3 here is CASSGQGLGFTF. In DNA, the CDR3 is TGTGCCAGCAGCGGACAGGGTCTGGGCTTCACCTTC.

This clonotype was recorded at least ten times. CDR3 bases: TGTGCCAGCAGCTTAGCGGGGGCAGGGGGCTCCTACGAGCAGTACTTC. It yields the protein CASSLAGAGGSYEQYF. This rearrangement joins TRBV7-2 to TRBJ2-7, with 7 bases lining up with TRBD1. V dropped 0 bases and J dropped 0; count of bases not matched to a gene: 5. Germline CDR1 reads SGHTA; CDR2 reads FQGNSA. This CDR3 is 16 amino acids long.

This clonotype showed up many times. CDR3 DNA: TGCGCCAGCAGCATCCCCGGGACAGAGGTTCAGTACTTC. The encoded protein is CASSIPGTEVQYF. The chain combines TRBV5-1 with TRBJ2-4; the match to TRBD1 covers 7 bases. Germline trimming cut 4 bases from V and 11 bases from J; bases unmatched to any gene: 9. Germline V lookup: CDR1 SGHRS, CDR2 YFSETQ. The length of the CDR3 is 13 residues.